The entry that follows covers one T cell receptor (beta chain) sequence. There is no known antigen for this receptor. Nothing much larger sits one base from this clone, and base qualities are not available. The data were taken from a study of shared clonotypes between healthy human individuals (dated by TCRdb to 2018 to 2021). Background on the whole study: The cohort comprised two women and a few men aged 18 to 49 years. For each donor, three plates each were used for CD4 naive and CD4 memory, two plates were used for CD8 naive, and one plate was used for CD8 memory. To estimate repertoire size and how much clonotypes are shared between individuals, the study performed deep sequencing of blood TCR repertoires from 4 to 6 healthy adults. To increase sequencing depth and limit assay-specific biases, different laboratories used diverse techniques to prepare libraries and sequence TCR repertoires. Per donor, leukapheresis produced somewhere between about 0.9 and 9.5 billion PBMCs.

Results and caveats for the whole study, not just this receptor: The small number of donors limited the genetic and exposure-history diversity represented. Only blood was sampled, and tissue TCR repertoires likely differ from those in blood. Larger estimated clonotype richness was generally found for naive subsets than for memory subsets. Compared with non-shared clonotypes, the clonotypes found in all four sorted-subset donors had higher generation probabilities. Rarefaction of sorted-subset datasets indicated incomplete sequencing despite the large sequencing depth. When several donors were compared, the shared fraction of clonotypes was about 5.4% for naive CD4, approximately 3.3% for naive CD8, roughly 2.3% for memory CD4, and under 0.5% for memory CD8. Pairwise subsampling indicated that sequencing depth was expected to affect the degree of clonotype sharing among donors.

Using the deep immunoSEQ assay, TCR CDR3 regions were amplified from genomic DNA by multiplex PCR. Extracted genomic DNA from each cell subset was spread evenly across all wells of several immunoSEQ 96-well plates, with each plate serving as a replicate. For sorted subsets, each replicate PCR was loaded with 200 ng genomic DNA, equivalent to approximately 27,000 T cell genomes. The purified libraries were quantified using a Qubit 3.0 fluorometer, sized with a Bioanalyzer 2100, and then quantified again using the KAPA Library Quantification kit. A separate single-read 150-cycle Illumina NextSeq 550 flow cell was used to sequence each immunoSEQ 96-well plate. The study's own analysis went as follows. Because the immunoSEQ output included only junctional sequences and no quality scores, the filtering could not be the same as the filtering used for full-length reads. To assign V/J genes and CDR3, sequences were annotated against IMGT germline references using PyIR, a Python wrapper for IgBLAST v1.9. Reads were filtered out if the reads had weak V/J assignments (E-value above 1e-6), no CDR3, stop codons, out-of-frame junctions, or ambiguous translated residues. V3J clonotypes were defined by identical inferred V gene, J gene, and CDR3 amino acid sequence. To compute the percentage overlap between repertoires, the number of shared unique clonotypes was divided by the size of the smaller repertoire. RTK rarefaction, the Chao1 estimator, and Recon v2.1 estimates of unobserved clonotypes were used to assess repertoire richness. For all TCRbeta clonotypes obtained by the gDNA method from a handful of donors, generation probabilities were computed with OLGA. Drawn from immuneACCESS, this table holds only the in-frame rearrangements with V and J called that TCRdb kept. Clones are partly lost; checked studies trace under half to an unresolved V gene and leave the rest unexplained. The V and J calls and clone size are taken from that table; D and trimming were inferred from the DNA. The sample profile shows 2 million to 3 million clones; roughly 93% of them were found once. The ten biggest clones cover more than 0.35% of the sample.

The donors were healthy, HIV-negative adults with no recently reported acute infections or vaccinations. Only Caucasian adults living in Nashville, Tennessee, USA were represented among the donors. CD4+ T cells were enriched by magnetic negative selection, after which naive cells were positively selected on CD45RA and the negative fraction was taken as the memory subset. Blood was obtained by leukapheresis, after which PBMCs were separated by Ficoll-Histopaque density gradient centrifugation and cryopreserved in liquid nitrogen vapor phase. Analytical flow cytometry was used to check the purity and quantity of every magnetically sorted T cell population. From each sorted fraction, genomic DNA was isolated and quantified by UV absorbance on a Nanodrop 2000c. Trimming removed 5 bases from V and 10 bases from J, leaving 24 bases between the germline ends. From a lookup of the germline V gene, CDR1 and CDR2 are MDHEN and SYDVKM. There are 16 amino acids in the CDR3, from cysteine to phenylalanine inclusive. Only the CDR3 part of the read is kept: 48 bases, read in frame from the first base.

The TCR originated in a man in his late teens or twenties in good health. Some clones in this sample may be carry-over from other donors' samples. Recombination connected TRBV28 to TRBJ2-1; no D segment can be confidently identified. Material: naive CD4+ T cells from PBMCs. The intended sense of this specimen's cell subset or site label: CD45RA+ positively selected. The CDR3 region: CASSPPVGSPSEEQFF. The DNA reads as follows: TGTGCCAGCAGTCCCCCGGTTGGGTCTCCGTCGGAGGAGCAGTTCTTC.